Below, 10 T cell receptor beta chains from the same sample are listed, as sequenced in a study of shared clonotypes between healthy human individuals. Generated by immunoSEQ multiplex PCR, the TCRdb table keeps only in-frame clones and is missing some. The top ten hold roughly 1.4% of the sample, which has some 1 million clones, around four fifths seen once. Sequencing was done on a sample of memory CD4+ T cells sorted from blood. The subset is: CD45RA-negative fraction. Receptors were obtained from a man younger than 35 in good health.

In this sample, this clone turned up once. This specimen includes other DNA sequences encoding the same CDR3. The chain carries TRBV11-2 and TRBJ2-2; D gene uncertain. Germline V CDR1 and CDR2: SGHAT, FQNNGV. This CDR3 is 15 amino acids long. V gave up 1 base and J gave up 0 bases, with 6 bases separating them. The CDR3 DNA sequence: TGTGCCAGCAGCTTAGGTCAGTCGAACACCGGGGAGCTGTTTTTT. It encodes CASSLGQSNTGELFF. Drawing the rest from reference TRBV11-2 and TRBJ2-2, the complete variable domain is EAGVAQSPRYKIIEKRQSVAFWCNPISGHATLYWYQQILGQGPKLLIQFQNNGVVDDSQLPKDRFSAERLKGVDSTLKIQPAKLEDSAVYLCASSLGQSNTGELFFGEGSRLTVL.

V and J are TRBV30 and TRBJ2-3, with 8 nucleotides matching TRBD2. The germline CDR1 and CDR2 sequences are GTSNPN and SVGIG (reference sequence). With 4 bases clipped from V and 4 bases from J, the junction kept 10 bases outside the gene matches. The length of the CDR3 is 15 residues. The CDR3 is CAWISIAGSSDTQYF. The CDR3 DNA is TGTGCCTGGATCTCAATAGCGGGGTCCTCAGATACGCAGTATTTT.

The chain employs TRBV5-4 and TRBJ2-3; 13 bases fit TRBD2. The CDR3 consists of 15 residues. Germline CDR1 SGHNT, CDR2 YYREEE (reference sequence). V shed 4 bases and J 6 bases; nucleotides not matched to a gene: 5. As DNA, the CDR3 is TGTGCCAGCAGCCTGACTAGCGGGGGGCCGGATACGCAGTATTTT. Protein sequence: CASSLTSGGPDTQYF.

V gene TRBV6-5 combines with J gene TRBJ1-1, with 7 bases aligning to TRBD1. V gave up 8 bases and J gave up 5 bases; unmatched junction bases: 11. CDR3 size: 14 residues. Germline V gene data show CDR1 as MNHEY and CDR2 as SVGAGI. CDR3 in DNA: TGTGCCAGCCGCACCAACAGGGGTGGGACTGAAGCTTTCTTT. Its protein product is CASRTNRGGTEAFF.

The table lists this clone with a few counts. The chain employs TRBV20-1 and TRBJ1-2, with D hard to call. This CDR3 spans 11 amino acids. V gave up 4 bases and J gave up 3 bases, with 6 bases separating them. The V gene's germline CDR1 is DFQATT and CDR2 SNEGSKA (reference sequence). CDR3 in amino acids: CSANRDYGYTF. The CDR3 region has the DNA TGCAGTGCTAATAGGGACTATGGCTACACCTTC.

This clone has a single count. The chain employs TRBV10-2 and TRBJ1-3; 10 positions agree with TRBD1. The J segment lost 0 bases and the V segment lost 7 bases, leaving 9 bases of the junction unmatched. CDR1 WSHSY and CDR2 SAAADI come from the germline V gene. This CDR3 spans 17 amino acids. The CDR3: CASNRDRGSSSGNTIYF. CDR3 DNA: TGCGCCAGCAACCGGGACAGGGGTTCCTCCTCTGGAAACACCATATATTTT.

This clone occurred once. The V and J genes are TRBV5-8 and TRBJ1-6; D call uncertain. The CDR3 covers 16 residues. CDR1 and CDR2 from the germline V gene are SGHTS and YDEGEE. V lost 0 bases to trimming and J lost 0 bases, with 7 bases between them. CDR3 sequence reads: CASSLAPSSYNSPLHF. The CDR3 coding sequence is TGTGCCAGCAGCTTGGCACCGAGCTCCTATAATTCACCCCTCCACTTT.

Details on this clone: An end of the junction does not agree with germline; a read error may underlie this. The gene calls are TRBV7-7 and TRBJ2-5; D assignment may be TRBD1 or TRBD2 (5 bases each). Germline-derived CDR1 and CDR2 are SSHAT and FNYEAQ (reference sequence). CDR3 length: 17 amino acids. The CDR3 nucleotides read TGTGCTAGCAGCCCCACGTCGGGGCAGTTTTCTTCGGAGACCCAGTACTTC. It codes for CASSPTSGQFSSETQYF. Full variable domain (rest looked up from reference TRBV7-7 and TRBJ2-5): GAGVSQSPRYKVTKRGQDVTLRCDPISSHATLYWYQQALGQGPEFLTYFNYEAQPDKSGLPSDRFSAERPEGSISTLTIQRTEQRDSAMYRCASSPTSGQFSSETQYFGPGTRLLVL.

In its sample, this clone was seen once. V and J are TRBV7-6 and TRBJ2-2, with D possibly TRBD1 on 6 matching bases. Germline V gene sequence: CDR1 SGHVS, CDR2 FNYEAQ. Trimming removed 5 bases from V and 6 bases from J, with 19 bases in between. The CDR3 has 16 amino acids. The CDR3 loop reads CASSPGYRQVAGELFF. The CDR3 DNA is TGTGCCAGCAGCCCGGGGTACAGACAGGTCGCCGGGGAGCTGTTTTTT.

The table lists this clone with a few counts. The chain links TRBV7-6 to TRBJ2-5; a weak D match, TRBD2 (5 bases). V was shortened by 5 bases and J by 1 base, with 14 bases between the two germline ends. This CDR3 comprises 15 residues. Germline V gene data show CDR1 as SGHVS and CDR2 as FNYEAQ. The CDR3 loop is CASSPKVATQETQYF. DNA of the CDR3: TGTGCCAGCAGCCCCAAGGTAGCGACCCAAGAGACCCAGTACTTC.